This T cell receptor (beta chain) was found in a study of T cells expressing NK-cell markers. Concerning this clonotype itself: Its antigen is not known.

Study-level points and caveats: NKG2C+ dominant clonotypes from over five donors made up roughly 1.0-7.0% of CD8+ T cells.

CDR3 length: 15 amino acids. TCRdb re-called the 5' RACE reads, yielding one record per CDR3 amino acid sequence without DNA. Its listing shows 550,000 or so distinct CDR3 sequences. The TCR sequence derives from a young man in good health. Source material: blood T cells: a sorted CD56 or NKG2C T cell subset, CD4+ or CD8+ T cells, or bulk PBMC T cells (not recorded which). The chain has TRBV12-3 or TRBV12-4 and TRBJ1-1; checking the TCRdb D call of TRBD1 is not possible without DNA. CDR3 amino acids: CASTPQRGRNTEAFF.